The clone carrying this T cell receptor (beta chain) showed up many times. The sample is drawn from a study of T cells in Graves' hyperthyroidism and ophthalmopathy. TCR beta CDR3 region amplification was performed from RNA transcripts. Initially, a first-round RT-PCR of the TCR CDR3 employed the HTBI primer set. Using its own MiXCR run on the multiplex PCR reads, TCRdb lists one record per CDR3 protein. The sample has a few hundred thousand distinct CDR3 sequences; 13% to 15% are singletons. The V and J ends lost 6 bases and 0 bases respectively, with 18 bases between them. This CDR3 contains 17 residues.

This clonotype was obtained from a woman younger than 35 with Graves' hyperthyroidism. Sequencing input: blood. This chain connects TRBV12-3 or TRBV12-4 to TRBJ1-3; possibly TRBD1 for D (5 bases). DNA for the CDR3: TGTGCCAGCAGACTGAATCCGGGACTTAGCTCTGGAAACACCATATATTTT. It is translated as CASRLNPGLSSGNTIYF.